The rows below give T cell receptor beta chains drawn from one sample of a study of control samples from healthy donors and cancer patients. Method: immunoSEQ multiplex PCR; TCRdb's copy keeps in-frame clones and lacks some. The sample consists of roughly 79,000 clones, more than 75% of them appearing once. The source material was blood. These receptors all come from a man in his fifties or sixties in good health. CDR3s include the opening cysteine and the closing phenylalanine or tryptophan. A D gene is named only where the DNA matches it firmly. The listing skips clone size in some rows; elsewhere it reads once, few, many or a size class.

CDR3 DNA | CDR3 protein | D gene | V gene | clone size | J gene
TGTGCCAGTAACACCAGGCTAGCGTCTAGCACAGATACGCAGTATTTT | CASNTRLASSTDTQYF | - | TRBV19 | - | TRBJ2-3
TGTGCCAGCAGAGGACTACAAACCTACGAGCAGTACTTC | CASRGLQTYEQYF | - | TRBV6-5 | - | TRBJ2-7
TGTGCCAGCAGCTTAGTAAAAAGGGGATTGTCTGAAAAACTGTTTTTT | CASSLVKRGLSEKLFF | - | TRBV7-9 | - | TRBJ1-4
TGTGCCAGCAGTTACGGTTCTAGCGGGCCAGATACGCAGTATTTT | CASSYGSSGPDTQYF | TRBD2 | TRBV6-2/TRBV6-3 | - | TRBJ2-3
TGTGCCGTCGAGCGGGGGTCCAATGAGCAGTTCTTC | CAVERGSNEQFF | TRBD2 | TRBV24-1 | once | TRBJ2-1
TGTGCCAGTCGTTTAGGGACAGGGGGGTACAATGAGCAGTTCTTC | CASRLGTGGYNEQFF | TRBD1 | TRBV6-5 | - | TRBJ2-1
TGTGCCTGGAAGGGGGGCGTAGGGAATGGCTACACCTTC | CAWKGGVGNGYTF | - | TRBV30 | - | TRBJ1-2
TGTGCCACCGGGGCTAGTTTAGGGTACGAGCAGTACTTC | CATGASLGYEQYF | - | TRBV6-5 | few | TRBJ2-7
TGTGCCAGTAGTTTCGGACTAGCGGCCTACGAGCAGTACTTC | CASSFGLAAYEQYF | TRBD2 | TRBV19 | - | TRBJ2-7
TGTGCCACCAGCAGTCCGCTGGGAGGGGCGGAAAAACTGTTTTTT | CATSSPLGGAEKLFF | - | TRBV15 | - | TRBJ1-4
TGTGCCAGCAGTTTAAATTCGGGTTCACCCCTCCACTTT | CASSLNSGSPLHF | - | TRBV28 | few | TRBJ1-6
TGCGCCAGCAGCCAAGATCGAGGGGACTTACCCACTGAAGCTTTCTTT | CASSQDRGDLPTEAFF | - | TRBV4-3 | - | TRBJ1-1
TGCGCCAGCAAAGGGGGACAGAGCACAGATACGCAGTATTTT | CASKGGQSTDTQYF | TRBD1 | TRBV5-1 | - | TRBJ2-3
TGTGCCACCAGTGATCTTCGACGGGGCTCCTACGAGCAGTACTTC | CATSDLRRGSYEQYF | - | TRBV24-1 | - | TRBJ2-7
TGTGCCAGCAGCTTAGGACTAGCAGCACAAGAGACCCAGTACTTC | CASSLGLAAQETQYF | TRBD2 | TRBV5-4 | - | TRBJ2-5
TGTGCCAGCAGCTCGCCAGAGACCTACGAGCAGTACTTC | CASSSPETYEQYF | - | TRBV11-2 | - | TRBJ2-7
TGTGCCAGCAGTGAACAGGGGGCGGGAGAGACCCAGTACTTC | CASSEQGAGETQYF | TRBD1 | TRBV2 | - | TRBJ2-5
TGTGCCAGCAGCTTCACAGGGGGAACTTACGAGCAGTACTTC | CASSFTGGTYEQYF | TRBD1 | TRBV7-2 | - | TRBJ2-7
TGTGCCAGCAGGGCGGTGGCGGGAGGGCAGACAGATACGCAGTATTTT | CASRAVAGGQTDTQYF | TRBD2 | TRBV27 | - | TRBJ2-3
TGTGCCAGCAGTGAACTCGTGGGGCTACGTACAGATACGCAGTATTTT | CASSELVGLRTDTQYF | - | TRBV6-1 | - | TRBJ2-3
TGTGCCACCAGCAGAGATCCGACCAGCAAGGGCAATCAGCCCCAGCATTTT | CATSRDPTSKGNQPQHF | - | TRBV15 | - | TRBJ1-5
TGCGCCAGCAGCCTAATGACAGAATCCACTGAAGCTTTCTTT | CASSLMTESTEAFF | - | TRBV5-1 | few | TRBJ1-1
TGTGCCAGTAGTATTCGGCGGGCGAACACCGGGGAGCTGTTTTTT | CASSIRRANTGELFF | - | TRBV19 | few | TRBJ2-2
TGTGCCAGCAGCCAAGATGTGTACAATTCACCCCTCCACTTT | CASSQDVYNSPLHF | - | TRBV3-1/TRBV3-2 | - | TRBJ1-6
TGTGCCAGCAGCCCATTGGTCCTGTACCAAGAGACCCAGTACTTC | CASSPLVLYQETQYF | - | TRBV11-1 | - | TRBJ2-5
TGTGCCAGCAGTTTTGGGGGCGCGGAGACCCAGTACTTC | CASSFGGAETQYF | - | TRBV28 | - | TRBJ2-5
TGTGCCAGCTCACCAATGATCCCCGATACGCAGTATTTT | CASSPMIPDTQYF | - | TRBV18 | once | TRBJ2-3
TGTGCCAGCAGCTCCCTGGGTAGGCAAGAGACCCAGTACTTC | CASSSLGRQETQYF | - | TRBV7-2 | - | TRBJ2-5
TGTGCCAGTAGTATCGATTCCAAACAAGAGACCCAGTACTTC | CASSIDSKQETQYF | - | TRBV19 | few | TRBJ2-5
TGCGCCAGCAGCTTGGGGGTCCGGGACAATGTTAACACTGAAGCTTTCTTT | CASSLGVRDNVNTEAFF | - | TRBV5-1 | - | TRBJ1-1
TGTGCCAGCAGCCGAGACCCAAGTGCATCCGCAGATACGCAGTATTTT | CASSRDPSASADTQYF | - | TRBV3-1/TRBV3-2 | - | TRBJ2-3
TGTGCCAGCTCACCTAGGACAGGGGCGAAGACTGGAAACACCATATATTTT | CASSPRTGAKTGNTIYF | TRBD1 | TRBV18 | - | TRBJ1-3
TGTGCCAGCAGTTACATGCAGAACACTGAAGCTTTCTTT | CASSYMQNTEAFF | - | TRBV6-5 | - | TRBJ1-1
TGTGCCAGCAGTTATGGCGGGGAGGTCCGTGGCTACACCTTC | CASSYGGEVRGYTF | - | TRBV6-2/TRBV6-3 | - | TRBJ1-2
TGTGCCAGCTCCCGACAGTCTTGGGATGGCTACACCTTC | CASSRQSWDGYTF | - | TRBV6-5 | - | TRBJ1-2
TGTGCCAGCAGCCAAGGTATAGGAGGGGAGGTCCCGGGCAATGAGCAGTTCTTC | CASSQGIGGEVPGNEQFF | - | TRBV3-1/TRBV3-2 | - | TRBJ2-1
TGTGCCAGCAGCCAGAGGGTCCCACAGTCGGCAACTAATGAAAAACTGTTTTTT | CASSQRVPQSATNEKLFF | - | TRBV11-2 | - | TRBJ1-4
TGTGCCAGCAGTTACAGGGGGCTAGCCTACAATGAGCAGTTCTTC | CASSYRGLAYNEQFF | TRBD1 | TRBV6-5 | once | TRBJ2-1
TGCGCCAGCAGATTGGACAGGGGCTCTGGAAACACCATATATTTT | CASRLDRGSGNTIYF | TRBD1 | TRBV5-1 | - | TRBJ1-3
TGCGCCAGCAGCTACAGGGCGCAGGGCACTGAAGCTTTCTTT | CASSYRAQGTEAFF | - | TRBV5-1 | - | TRBJ1-1
TGTGCCAGCAGCCGGCCCCTTGTCCGGGGGCAATTTTGGGATGAGCAGTTCTTC | CASSRPLVRGQFWDEQFF | - | TRBV7-2 | - | TRBJ2-1
TGTGCCATCAATTCTGACGGTAATTCACCCCTCCACTTT | CAINSDGNSPLHF | - | TRBV10-3 | - | TRBJ1-6
TGTGCCAGCAGAACACAGGGAAACTATGGCTACACCTTC | CASRTQGNYGYTF | - | TRBV6-5 | - | TRBJ1-2
TGTGCCAGCAGTGGGGACAGGGGGCGGAACATTCAGTACTTC | CASSGDRGRNIQYF | TRBD1 | TRBV6-6 | - | TRBJ2-4
TGTGCTAGTGGTTTGGTGGCGCTCCCGACAGGGGAAAGGTATCAGCCCCAGCATTTT | CASGLVALPTGERYQPQHF | TRBD1 | TRBV12-5 | few | TRBJ1-5
TGTGCCATCAGTGAGTCTGGACTCACGCAAGATGAAGCTTTCTTT | CAISESGLTQDEAFF | - | TRBV10-3 | - | TRBJ1-1
TGTGCCAGCAGTACAAGGGGTAGCGTTGAGCAGTTCTTC | CASSTRGSVEQFF | - | TRBV12-3/TRBV12-4 | - | TRBJ2-1
TGCGCCAGCAGCTCCACGTACCAAGAGACCCAGTACTTC | CASSSTYQETQYF | - | TRBV5-1 | - | TRBJ2-5
TGTGCCAGCTCACTCGGAGGGAGCGGGAGGAGCGCCATTCAGTACTTC | CASSLGGSGRSAIQYF | TRBD2 | TRBV18 | once | TRBJ2-4
TGCAGCGTTGAAGGGCTAGCGGGATCTAGCACAGATACGCAGTATTTT | CSVEGLAGSSTDTQYF | TRBD2 | TRBV29-1 | - | TRBJ2-3
TGTGCCAGCAGCCGAGGACACTCTAATGAAAAACTGTTTTTT | CASSRGHSNEKLFF | - | TRBV5-8 | - | TRBJ1-4
TGTGCCAGCAGGAATGTCTTTGGGGAACCGGGGGGCTACACCTTC | CASRNVFGEPGGYTF | - | TRBV7-2 | - | TRBJ1-2
TGTGCCACCAGTGATTTATCCCTCGGGGGCTACACCTTC | CATSDLSLGGYTF | - | TRBV24-1 | - | TRBJ1-2
TGTGCCAGCAGCACCGGACTCAACACCGGGGAGCTGTTTTTT | CASSTGLNTGELFF | - | TRBV4-2 | once | TRBJ2-2
TGTGCCAGCAGGGACGGACATCAGCCCCAGCATTTT | CASRDGHQPQHF | - | TRBV12-3/TRBV12-4 | - | TRBJ1-5